This entry is about one TCR beta chain. Its antigen is currently not known. No much larger clonotype is one base removed from it; base qualities were not supplied. The label giving this sample's time point can be read as: less than five weeks on oral tofacitinib. Taken with the paper, the label for treatment or condition translates to: oral pan-JAK inhibitor, 5-10 mg twice daily. From alopecia areata patients, peripheral blood was collected along with lesional scalp punch biopsies. After PBMCs were isolated by density centrifugation and stained for CD3, CD4 and CD8, a FACSAria was used to sort CD4+ and CD8+ T cells. The cysteine opens and the phenylalanine closes a CDR3 of 15 amino acids. Just CDR3 DNA is preserved here, 45 bases in frame from base 1. CDR1 SNHLY and CDR2 FYNNEI were looked up in the germline V gene. V is clipped by 2 bases and J by 2 bases, and the sequence between their germline boundaries is 13 bases long.

The library was built by means of the immunoSEQ multiplex PCR assay. RNA was extracted from all samples and reverse transcribed into cDNA, which served as template for TCR sequencing. SuperScript III was used for first-strand cDNA synthesis, primed with a 2:1 mix of oligo-dT and random hexamers. Amplification bias was assessed with a synthetic immune receptor repertoire, and residual bias was removed computationally. The authors' analysis ran thus. After raw reads were preprocessed to remove errors, the CDR3 was defined following IMGT conventions as running from the conserved cysteine to phenylalanine. Clonality was calculated as 1 minus Shannon entropy normalized by log2 of the number of productive unique TCRs. Scalp TCRbeta sequences were cross-referenced with sorted blood CD4 and CD8 repertoires so that the CD4 or CD8 identity of scalp clones could be inferred. In TCRdb, the immuneACCESS table is reduced to in-frame sequences with V and J assigned. These tables do not hold every clone; where another copy was compared, an unresolved V gene accounts for under half, and the others remain unexplained. That table is the source of V, J and clone size, and D and trimming were worked out from the DNA. The sample table holds 100,000 to 150,000 clones, of which around 60% were seen once. Around 6% of the sample comes from the top ten.

The entry originates in a study of CD8+ T cells in alopecia areata (dated by TCRdb to the late 2010s). About the investigation overall: Treated patients were enrolled in an open-label pilot trial of oral tofacitinib, 5 to 10 mg twice daily, for moderate-to-severe alopecia areata. Scalp tissue and sorted CD4+ and CD8+ peripheral blood T cells from patchy and totalis/universalis alopecia areata patients and from healthy controls were covered by human TCRbeta sequencing. RNA was obtained with the PAXgene miRNA kit for fixed scalp, the miRNeasy kit for PBMCs, and the RNeasy kit for mouse skin. Scalp clonality was compared among normal scalp (n=4), patchy alopecia areata scalp (n=8), and alopecia totalis/universalis scalp (n=8). To study T cell clonal expansion in alopecia areata, the researchers applied high-throughput TCRbeta sequencing to both the C3H/HeJ mouse model and human patients. Biopsies were taken from tofacitinib-treated patients at baseline and at 4 and 24 weeks of treatment, and a later scalp biopsy was taken in several of the tofacitinib-treated patients. immunoSEQ multiplex PCR using 35 Vbeta forward primers and 13 Jbeta reverse primers was used to amplify TCRbeta CDR3 regions. For the treated patients, the SALT score, which quantifies what percentage of scalp surface area is affected, served as the measure of disease severity. Tofacitinib was given for 6 to 18 months, followed by 6 months of follow-up off drug to assess delayed response and recurrence. Study-wide conclusions, independent of this receptor: Higher clonality and more expanded CD8+ clones were observed in lesional scalp than in normal scalp, particularly in alopecia totalis/universalis, a finding suggestive of antigenic drive. Unlike mouse skin, where gammadelta T cells dominate, normal human skin contains resident alphabeta T cells that get sequenced too, which complicates analysis of the scalp TCR repertoire. With tofacitinib, both scalp clonality and the number of expanded CD8+ clones among the top 100 scalp clones went down significantly. The treated cohort was small, with a single nonresponder, so links between baseline CD8+ expansion and response need larger studies. Shared TCR sequences between patients were less evident than in mice, which may be partly attributable to HLA diversity in the patient population. Many expanded lesional clones were found to persist in scalp and blood during tofacitinib treatment, and relapse after treatment cessation may be partly explained by this persistence.

The sequence derives from a human donor with alopecia areata. This sample comprised CD4+ T cells sorted from blood, obtained at week 4, from a patient treated with tofacitinib. Recombination connected TRBV2 to TRBJ2-7; matching of 5 bases hints at TRBD2 as the D gene. The CDR3 here reads CASSESWEITYEQYF. The sequence in DNA is TGTGCCAGCAGTGAATCGTGGGAGATCACCTACGAGCAGTACTTC.